This entry features one T cell receptor (beta chain) sequence. Its antigen is not identified. The source of the sample is a study of cytomegalovirus exposure and HLA in healthy donors. Study overall: Out of 398 genotyped donors, approximately 84% belonged to the Caucasian-associated ancestry cluster.

With 60 Vbeta and 13 Jbeta primers, the PCR was carried out. Clones were sequenced by immunoSEQ multiplex PCR, and TCRdb holds only the in-frame ones, with some missing. The table includes roughly 100,000 clones, roughly 80% detected once. V was clipped by 4 bases and J by 4 bases; unmatched bases: 6. The CDR3 covers 15 residues. The germline V gene has CDR1 MNHEY and CDR2 SMNVEV (reference sequence). Study conclusions and caveats: As immune exposure information, only CMV serostatus was available. Later analysis associated a missense DCLRE1C variant with TCR beta V- and J-gene trimming.

Sequencing input: PBMCs. This receptor was identified in a man aged 35 to 55 in good health and CMV-seronegative. The gene calls are TRBV27 and TRBJ1-1; 10 bases fit TRBD1. The CDR3 DNA is TGTGCCAGCAGTTCCCCGGGACAGGGGATCACTGAAGCTTTCTTT. Translated, it gives CASSSPGQGITEAFF.